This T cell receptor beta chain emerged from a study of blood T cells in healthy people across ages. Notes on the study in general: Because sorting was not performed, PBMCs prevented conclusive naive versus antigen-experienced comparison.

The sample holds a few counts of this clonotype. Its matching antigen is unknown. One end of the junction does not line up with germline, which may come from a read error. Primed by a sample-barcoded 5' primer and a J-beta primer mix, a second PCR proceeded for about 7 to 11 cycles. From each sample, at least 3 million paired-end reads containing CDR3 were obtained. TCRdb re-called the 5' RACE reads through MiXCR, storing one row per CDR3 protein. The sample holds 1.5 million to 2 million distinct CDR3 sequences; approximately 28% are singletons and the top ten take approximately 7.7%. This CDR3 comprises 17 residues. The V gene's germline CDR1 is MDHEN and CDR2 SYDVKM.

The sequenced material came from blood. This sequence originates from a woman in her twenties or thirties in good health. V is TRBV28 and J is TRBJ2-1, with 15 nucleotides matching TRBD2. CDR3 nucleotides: TGTACCAGCAGACTTCCGGGACTAGCGGGGGGCGACAATGAGCAGTTCTTC. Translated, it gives CTSRLPGLAGGDNEQFF.